These 32 T cell receptor beta chains originate from one sample sequenced in a study of T cells after yellow fever vaccination. Each CDR3 protein gets one entry after TCRdb re-called the 5' RACE reads with MiXCR. The sample has some 320,000 distinct CDR3 sequences, roughly 10% seen once. Specimen: CD4+ T cells sorted from PBMCs, collected 45 days after the yellow fever booster vaccination. The receptor source for this set is a young man who received the YFV17D yellow fever vaccine.

CDR3 sequence reads: CASSVVGPHYEQYF. The CDR3 DNA follows: TGTGCCAGCAGCGTAGTAGGACCTCACTACGAGCAGTACTTC. J is TRBJ2-7 and V is TRBV9; no definite D call. Germline V gene data show CDR1 as SGDLS and CDR2 as YYNGEE. Between the trimmed V and J ends, which lost 0 bases and 3 bases, there was a span of 10 bases. This CDR3 has 14 amino acids.

This clonotype occurred a few times. The gene calls are TRBV4-3 and TRBJ2-2; no clear D. V shed 0 bases and J shed 4 bases, with 9 bases lying between them. The CDR3 runs to 15 residues. Germline V gives CDR1 LGHNA, CDR2 YSLEER. The CDR3 is CASSQDGLTTGELFF. The CDR3 DNA sequence: TGCGCCAGCAGCCAAGATGGCTTGACCACCGGGGAGCTGTTTTTT.

This clonotype has ten or more counts. The genes are TRBV10-3 and TRBJ2-5, with D maybe TRBD2 (6 bases). Germline CDR1 reads ENHRY; CDR2 reads SYGVKD. The CDR3 is made up of 13 amino acids. Trimming shortened V by 2 bases and J by 4 bases, and 8 bases separated the two germline ends. The CDR3 DNA reads TGTGCCATCAGTGAGCTAGCGTCAGAGACCCAGTACTTC. Its translation: CAISELASETQYF.

The genes are TRBV18 and TRBJ2-4, with TRBD1 matching 7 bases. Trimming at V came to 2 bases and at J to 5 bases, leaving 6 bases not matched to a gene. The germline V gene has CDR1 KGHSH and CDR2 LQKENI. This CDR3 contains 15 residues. This chain's CDR3 is CASSPVGGHENIQYF. CDR3 DNA: TGTGCCAGCTCACCAGTAGGGGGCCATGAAAACATTCAGTACTTC.

This clonotype has just a few counts. This chain joins TRBV20-1 and TRBJ1-2; 7 bases fit TRBD1. V lost 0 bases to trimming and J lost 6 bases; unmatched junction nucleotides: 7. The germline V gene has CDR1 DFQATT and CDR2 SNEGSKA (reference sequence). This CDR3 spans 14 amino acids. CDR3 residues: CSARDGRGPDGYTF. The CDR3 DNA is TGCAGTGCTAGAGATGGTAGGGGGCCGGATGGCTACACCTTC.

This clonotype was found a few times. The V and J genes are TRBV5-1 and TRBJ1-1, with TRBD1 as a possible D gene (6 bases). The CDR3 has 14 amino acids. V was pared by 7 bases and J by 5 bases, with 18 bases between. Per the germline V gene, CDR1 is SGHRS and CDR2 is YFSETQ. The CDR3 DNA reads as TGCGCCAGCCGCAGGGGAATTTCTCTTACTGAAGCTTTCTTT. As protein: CASRRGISLTEAFF.

The V and J genes are TRBV6-2 or TRBV6-3 and TRBJ1-1; no firm D call. CDR1 MNHEY and CDR2 SVGEGT come from the germline V gene. The CDR3 contains 13 residues. V lost 7 bases and J 4 bases, leaving 13 bases between the germline ends. Written as DNA, the CDR3 is TGTGCCAGCAACTTGAGGTCCGGCACTGAAGCTTTCTTT. Its translation: CASNLRSGTEAFF.

This clonotype has ten or more counts. V is TRBV5-6 and J is TRBJ2-7; D call uncertain. The V end was cut by 3 bases, the J end by 2 bases, with 6 bases between. This CDR3 region has 12 residues. Germline V CDR1 and CDR2: SGHDT, YYEEEE. The CDR3 here is CASSSAAYEQYV. In DNA form, the CDR3 reads TGTGCCAGCAGCTCCGCCGCCTACGAGCAGTACGTC.

This clonotype was counted ten times or more. The chain couples TRBV2 to TRBJ1-5; no reliable D call. Germline CDR1 SNHLY, CDR2 FYNNEI. Trimming removed 3 bases at V and 5 bases at J, with 11 bases between. This CDR3 contains 14 residues. CDR3 DNA sequence: TGTGCCAGCAGTGACATAGGAGGAGATCAGCCCCAGCATTTT. This translates into CASSDIGGDQPQHF.

This clonotype was detected only a few times. The chain is built from TRBV4-2 and TRBJ1-3; D unresolved. Germline V CDR1 and CDR2: LGHNA, YNFKEQ. This CDR3 has 15 amino acids. V gave up 1 base and J gave up 0 bases, with 7 bases separating them. The CDR3 sequence: CASSQGVSSGNTIYF. In DNA form, the CDR3 reads TGTGCCAGCAGCCAAGGCGTGAGCTCTGGAAACACCATATATTTT.

This clonotype appeared many times. The chain is built from TRBV28 and TRBJ1-2; 7 bases map to TRBD1. Germline V CDR1 and CDR2: MDHEN, SYDVKM. Trimming took 4 bases from V and 7 from J; bases not matched to a gene: 12. CDR3 length: 15 residues. In DNA form, the CDR3 reads TGTGCCAGCAGTTCACTTCAGGGGGTGAAACGTGGCTACACCTTC. This encodes CASSSLQGVKRGYTF.

The sample holds a few counts of this clonotype. The chain joins TRBV19 to TRBJ1-5; D remains ambiguous. Trimming shortened V by 8 bases and J by 3 bases, and 20 bases separated the two germline ends. The CDR3 runs 16 residues. Germline CDR1 is LNHDA and CDR2 is SQIVND (reference sequence). The CDR3 DNA follows: TGTGCCAGTGGACTTGAAAGCGGCCGGCTCAATCAGCCCCAGCATTTT. Its translation is CASGLESGRLNQPQHF.

The rearrangement joins TRBV18 to TRBJ2-1, with 8 bases aligning to TRBD2. This CDR3 spans 16 amino acids. J lost 7 bases, V lost 0 bases, and 8 bases had no gene match. CDR1 KGHSH and CDR2 LQKENI come from the germline V gene. The CDR3 here is CASSPPGLAGGNEQFF. CDR3 coding DNA: TGTGCCAGCTCACCACCCGGGCTAGCGGGTGGTAATGAGCAGTTCTTC.

Many counts were recorded for this clonotype. This chain links TRBV2 with TRBJ1-4, with unresolved D. V gave up 3 bases and J gave up 1 base, with 15 bases separating them. In germline, CDR1 is SNHLY, CDR2 FYNNEI. The CDR3 is 17 amino acids. CDR3 nucleotide sequence: TGTGCCAGCAGTGATCCCCTGTGGTTCCGAACTAATGAAAAACTGTTTTTT. This gives the protein CASSDPLWFRTNEKLFF. The entire variable domain, with the rest obtained from reference TRBV2 and TRBJ1-4, is as follows: EPEVTQTPSHQVTQMGQEVILRCVPISNHLYFYWYRQILGQKVEFLVSFYNNEISEKSEIFDDQFSVERPDGSNFTLKIRSTKLEDSAMYFCASSDPLWFRTNEKLFFGSGTQLSVL.

This clonotype turned up a few times. The chain uses TRBV20-1 and TRBJ2-3; 16 nucleotides line up with TRBD2. CDR3 length: 16 amino acids. Germline V gene data show CDR1 as DFQATT and CDR2 as SNEGSKA (reference sequence). Germline trimming cut 3 bases from V and 4 bases from J; bases unmatched to any gene: 4. CDR3 in amino acids: CSASLGLAGGPDTQYF. CDR3 nucleotides: TGCAGTGCTAGTTTGGGACTAGCGGGGGGGCCAGATACGCAGTATTTT.

This clonotype was counted between two and nine times. V and J are TRBV7-8 and TRBJ1-5; 9 nucleotides align to TRBD1. The germline gives CDR1 SGHVS, CDR2 FQNEAQ. This CDR3 has 14 amino acids. The trim removed 5 bases at V and 5 bases at J, leaving 4 bases unmatched. The CDR3 loop is CASSGQGLYQPQHF. The DNA for the CDR3 is TGTGCCAGCAGCGGACAGGGGCTATATCAGCCCCAGCATTTT. Full variable domain (rest looked up from reference TRBV7-8 and TRBJ1-5): GAGVSQSPRYKVAKRGQDVALRCDPISGHVSLFWYQQALGQGPEFLTYFQNEAQLDKSGLPSDRFFAERPEGSVSTLKIQRTQQEDSAVYLCASSGQGLYQPQHFGDGTRLSIL.

This clonotype was seen many times. The V call is TRBV7-9, the J call TRBJ1-1, with no clear D. Between the trimmed V and J ends, which lost 2 bases and 0 bases, there was a span of 4 bases. CDR3 length: 13 amino acids. Germline CDR1 reads SEHNR; CDR2 reads FQNEAQ (reference sequence). CDR3 in DNA: TGTGCCAGCAGCTTAACAATGAACACTGAAGCTTTCTTT. This codes for CASSLTMNTEAFF.

This chain uses TRBV6-6 with TRBJ1-2; D call uncertain. Germline-derived CDR1 and CDR2 are MNHNY and SVGAGI (reference sequence). This CDR3 comprises 14 residues. V gave up 8 bases and J gave up 2 bases, with 15 bases separating them. The CDR3: CASAPAGYNYGYTF. The CDR3 nucleotides are TGTGCCAGCGCTCCTGCCGGATACAACTATGGCTACACCTTC.

This chain uses TRBV4-3 with TRBJ1-2; D is ambiguous. The CDR3 runs 14 residues. Germline V CDR1 and CDR2: LGHNA, YSLEER. V lost 4 bases and J lost 2, with 11 bases in between. CDR3 bases: TGCGCCAGCAGCCGACCGGGAAAGAACTATGGCTACACCTTC. Translating gives CASSRPGKNYGYTF.

The rearrangement links TRBV2 to TRBJ1-5; D ambiguous. Germline CDR1 and CDR2: SNHLY and FYNNEI. This CDR3 is 13 amino acids long. The V gene lost 3 bases and the J gene lost 7 bases, with 10 bases spanning the gap. The DNA of the CDR3 is TGTGCCAGCAGTGATGACCTGGGCCAGCCCCAGCATTTT. Translating it yields CASSDDLGQPQHF.

This clonotype was observed a handful of times. The chain recombines TRBV10-3 with TRBJ1-2, with unresolved D. CDR3 size: 13 residues. V was shortened by 1 base and J by 4 bases, with 7 bases between the two germline ends. Looked up from germline, CDR1 is ENHRY and CDR2 is SYGVKD. The CDR3 protein is CAISELVFYGYTF. In DNA, the CDR3 is TGTGCCATCAGTGAGTTAGTATTCTATGGCTACACCTTC.

The chain recombines TRBV7-2 with TRBJ2-4, with 8 bases fitting TRBD2. The CDR3 totals 14 residues. Germline V gene lookup returns CDR1 SGHTA and CDR2 FQGNSA. V was clipped by 5 bases and J by 7 bases; unmatched bases: 7. Here the CDR3 reads CASSMLAGLNIQYF. CDR3 bases: TGTGCCAGCAGCATGTTAGCGGGGCTGAACATTCAGTACTTC.

This clonotype was recorded a few times. This chain uses TRBV11-2 with TRBJ1-1; 10 bases are a match to TRBD1. The germline gives CDR1 SGHAT, CDR2 FQNNGV. This CDR3 has 17 amino acids. Trimming took 5 bases from V and 3 from J; bases not matched to a gene: 12. The CDR3 region has the DNA TGTGCCAGCAGCCTTTGGACAGGGGGGAAAGTAGACACTGAAGCTTTCTTT. Translating gives CASSLWTGGKVDTEAFF.

This clonotype has ten or more counts. The chain combines TRBV20-1 with TRBJ2-3; 12 nucleotides agree with TRBD2. Germline trimming cut 3 bases from V and 4 bases from J; bases unmatched to any gene: 2. CDR1 and CDR2 from the germline V gene are DFQATT and SNEGSKA (reference sequence). This CDR3 has 14 residues. The CDR3 reads CSARRTSGADTQYF. The DNA for the CDR3 is TGCAGTGCTAGGAGGACTAGCGGGGCAGATACGCAGTATTTT.

The V gene is TRBV7-9, the J gene TRBJ1-2; D remains unclear. V gave up 1 base and J gave up 6 bases, with 9 bases separating them. Germline values: CDR1 SEHNR, CDR2 FQNEAQ (reference sequence). The CDR3 spans 13 residues. The CDR3 region has the DNA TGTGCCAGCAGCTTAGGTAGAATGGATGGCTACACCTTC. Translating it yields CASSLGRMDGYTF.

At least ten counts were recorded for this clonotype. This chain uses TRBV6-5 with TRBJ2-2; D uncertain. Germline CDR1 is MNHEY and CDR2 is SVGAGI. The CDR3 loop spans 13 amino acids. V dropped 6 bases and J dropped 5 bases, with 10 bases sitting between them. The CDR3 nucleotides read TGTGCCAGCAGCCTGATTACAACCGGGGAGCTGTTTTTT. The encoded protein is CASSLITTGELFF.

This clonotype showed up many times. The genes are TRBV5-1 and TRBJ2-3, with 7 bases that match TRBD1. Germline lookup yields CDR1 SGHRS and CDR2 YFSETQ. J gave up 2 bases and V 5 bases, and 8 bases lay outside the gene matches. This CDR3 has 15 amino acids. The CDR3 DNA reads TGCGCCAGCAGTGGGACAGCGACGATCACAGATACGCAGTATTTT. This codes for CASSGTATITDTQYF. The full variable domain, with the rest looked up from reference TRBV5-1 and TRBJ2-3, is KAGVTQTPRYLIKTRGQQVTLSCSPISGHRSVSWYQQTPGQGLQFLFEYFSETQRNKGNFPGRFSGRQFSNSRSEMNVSTLELGDSALYLCASSGTATITDTQYFGPGTRLTVL.

This clonotype was detected only a few times. The genes are TRBV12-3 or TRBV12-4 and TRBJ2-5; the match to TRBD1 covers 12 bases. This CDR3 is built from 17 residues. V shed 3 bases, J shed 5 bases, and the junction held 10 bases outside the gene matches. For the CDR3, the DNA is TGTGCCAGCAGTTTGTCCTCGGGACAGGGGGCTGGGGAGACCCAGTACTTC. Amino acid sequence: CASSLSSGQGAGETQYF.

The chain links TRBV7-7 to TRBJ2-7; D is uncertain. Per germline, CDR1 SSHAT and CDR2 FNYEAQ (reference sequence). V lost 0 bases and J lost 6, with 12 bases in between. This CDR3 region has 14 residues. CDR3 bases: TGTGCCAGCAGCTTAGCCTCCCATAGCCCCGAGCAGTACTTC. This translates into CASSLASHSPEQYF.

The chain couples TRBV20-1 to TRBJ1-2; no clear D gene. The CDR3 loop spans 11 amino acids. Germline V lookup: CDR1 DFQATT, CDR2 SNEGSKA (reference sequence). V gave up 3 bases and J gave up 8 bases, with 10 bases separating them. CDR3: CSAREAGGYTF. The DNA of the CDR3 is TGCAGTGCTAGGGAGGCTGGAGGCTACACCTTC.

V usage is TRBV29-1 and J usage is TRBJ2-5, with D tentatively TRBD1 (6 bases). V lost 3 bases to trimming and J lost 1 base, with 18 bases between them. The CDR3 totals 16 residues. Germline CDR1 is SQVTM and CDR2 is ANQGSEA. CDR3 residues: CSVDGGRGRIQETQYF. DNA of the CDR3: TGCAGCGTTGATGGGGGCAGGGGCCGAATCCAAGAGACCCAGTACTTC. The full variable domain, rest sourced from reference TRBV29-1 and TRBJ2-5, is SAVISQKPSRDICQRGTSLTIQCQVDSQVTMMFWYRQQPGQSLTLIATANQGSEATYESGFVIDKFPISRPNLTFSTLTVSNMSPEDSSIYLCSVDGGRGRIQETQYFGPGTRLLVL.

The chain joins TRBV5-1 to TRBJ2-5; perhaps TRBD2 as D (5 bases). The CDR3 spans 14 residues. From germline, CDR1 is SGHRS and CDR2 YFSETQ. The V end was cut by 4 bases, the J end by 0 bases, with 10 bases between. The CDR3 reads CASSLGVYQETQYF. CDR3 coding DNA: TGCGCCAGCAGCCTCGGGGTGTACCAAGAGACCCAGTACTTC.